Reported below is one T cell receptor (beta chain). Second doses at about 4 or about 12 weeks were pooled. TCRdb's copy holds only in-frame clones and misses some; the assay was immunoSEQ multiplex PCR. Among about 120,000 clones listed, 70% to 90% were seen once. The data are from a study of T cell responses to AZD1222 COVID-19 vaccine. Germline V gene lookup returns CDR1 DFQATT and CDR2 SNEGSKA (reference sequence). V was cut by 4 bases and J by 4 bases, with 6 bases left in between. The CDR3 spans 11 residues. The material was peripheral blood, obtained 28 days after the second AZD1222 dose. This chain links TRBV20-1 with TRBJ2-3; no clear D. The source is an adult who received the AZD1222 COVID-19 vaccine. The CDR3 region is CSAKLSDTQYF. CDR3 DNA: TGCAGTGCTAAGTTGTCAGATACGCAGTATTTT.